A selection of T cell receptor beta chains follows, all from one sample in a study of T cell repertoires in cytomegalovirus infection. TCRdb passed the reads through MiXCR, listing each CDR3 protein once. The sample holds 200,000 to 300,000 distinct CDR3 sequences; approximately 15% are singletons and the top ten take 7.5% to 10%. The sequencing input was PBMCs. Receptor source: a human donor in good health (CMV status not recorded). Some clones in this sample may be carry-over from other donors' samples. Each CDR3 is given with its conserved first and last residue. D genes are given only for firm matches. The size field is filled for only some rows; it gives once, few, many or a size class.

v_call	j_call	d_call	cdr3_length	clone_size	cdr3_nt	cdr3_aa
TRBV7-9	TRBJ1-1	.	16	few	TGTGCCAGCAGCCCCCCGGAGGAAGGGGAAAACACTGAAGCTTTCTTT	CASSPPEEGENTEAFF
TRBV7-3	TRBJ2-2	.	13	.	TGTGCCAGCAGCTTACCAGGGCCCGGGGAGCTGTTTTTT	CASSLPGPGELFF
TRBV7-2	TRBJ2-7	.	15	many	TGTGCCAGCAGCTTAGTCGAGACCCCCAAAAGCGAGCAGTACTTC	CASSLVETPKSEQYF
TRBV7-9	TRBJ1-1	.	15	many	TGTGCCAGCAGCCCCCCCGGGGGAGTTGGGACTGAAGCTTTCTTT	CASSPPGGVGTEAFF
TRBV19	TRBJ1-1	TRBD1	14	few	TGTGCCACCCGGGACAGGGGAACGAACACTGAAGCTTTCTTT	CATRDRGTNTEAFF
TRBV5-5	TRBJ2-7	TRBD1	15	many	TGTGCCAGCAGCTTGGTAGGGACAGGGTCGATGGAGCAGTACTTC	CASSLVGTGSMEQYF
TRBV10-2	TRBJ1-2	TRBD1	14	few	TGCGCCAGCAGTGAGCCGACAGGGGGTAATGGCTACACCTTC	CASSEPTGGNGYTF
TRBV11-2	TRBJ1-1	.	14	few	TGTGCCAGCAGCTTATGGTATGGGAGCACTGAAGCTTTCTTT	CASSLWYGSTEAFF
TRBV18	TRBJ1-2	.	16	.	TGTGCCAGCTCACCACTCCCAGCGACCTCTAACTATGGCTACACCTTC	CASSPLPATSNYGYTF
TRBV7-2	TRBJ2-5	TRBD1	16	many	TGTGCCAGCAGGGGGCCCTTACAGGGGATGGGGGAGACCCAGTACTTC	CASRGPLQGMGETQYF
TRBV12-5	TRBJ1-1	.	11	few	TGTGCTAGTGGTTTCCTCGGAGAAGCTTTCTTT	CASGFLGEAFF
TRBV4-1	TRBJ1-6	.	14	.	TGCGCCAGCAGCCAAGGGTCCAACAATTCACCCCTCCACTTT	CASSQGSNNSPLHF
TRBV20-1	TRBJ1-1	.	16	.	TGCAGTGCTTCCCTTGGGGGTGTCCCCCCAAACACTGAAGCTTTCTTT	CSASLGGVPPNTEAFF
TRBV6-1	TRBJ1-2	TRBD1	14	.	TGTGCCAGCACTCCAGGGGGGGGCCACTATGGCTACACCTTC	CASTPGGGHYGYTF
TRBV10-2	TRBJ2-2	.	15	many	TGCGCCAGCAGAATCGTGTCCCACATTACCGGGGAGCTGTTTTTT	CASRIVSHITGELFF
TRBV7-3	TRBJ2-1	TRBD2	17	many	TGTGCCAGCAGCTCCGGTGGCGGGAGAGTCTCCTACAATGAGCAGTTCTTC	CASSSGGGRVSYNEQFF
TRBV5-6	TRBJ1-1	.	13	.	TGTGCCAGCAGCTCGCCCCGGGGCACTGAAGCTTTCTTT	CASSSPRGTEAFF
TRBV6-1	TRBJ2-7	.	15	many	TGTGCCAGCAGTGATCTGGGCGGATCCGGCTACGAGCAGTACTTC	CASSDLGGSGYEQYF
TRBV11-2	TRBJ1-2	.	19	.	TGTGCCAGCAGCGATATTGGTCTACAGGTCAGCAACAGCCACTATGGCTACACCTTC	CASSDIGLQVSNSHYGYTF
TRBV7-2	TRBJ1-6	.	14	many	TGTGCCAGCGGCACCCCAGCCCCCGTGAGTCCCCTCCACTTT	CASGTPAPVSPLHF
TRBV25-1	TRBJ2-2	.	14	many	TGTGCCAGCAGTGACCACAAAGACACCGGGGAGCTGTTTTTT	CASSDHKDTGELFF
TRBV29-1	TRBJ2-1	.	11	many	TGCAGCGTTGAGTTACGAATCGAGCAGTTCTTC	CSVELRIEQFF
TRBV7-8	TRBJ2-7	.	18	many	TGTGCCAGCAGCCGCACTTCCACCCCCGGTGGACTGACGTACGAGCAGTACTTC	CASSRTSTPGGLTYEQYF
TRBV25-1	TRBJ2-3	TRBD1	15	.	TGTGCCAGCAGTGAATATGAAGGGGGCAGGAATACGCAGTATTTT	CASSEYEGGRNTQYF
TRBV7-2	TRBJ2-7	TRBD2	15	many	TGTGCCAGCAGCCGTGGACTAGCGGGAAACTACGAGCAGTACTTC	CASSRGLAGNYEQYF
TRBV5-1	TRBJ1-1	.	13	many	TGCGCCAGCAGCTTGAACATGAACACTGAAGCTTTCTTT	CASSLNMNTEAFF
TRBV4-1	TRBJ1-2	.	16	many	TGCGCCAGCAGCCAAAGAGAGACAGGCGCAAACTATGGCTACACCTTC	CASSQRETGANYGYTF
TRBV28	TRBJ1-5	TRBD1	15	many	TGTGCCAGCAGTCCCGTGGGACAGAGCAATCAGCCCCAGCATTTT	CASSPVGQSNQPQHF
TRBV6-2/TRBV6-3	TRBJ2-2	.	14	many	TGTGCCAGCCGAAGACAGGCGAACACCGGGGAGCTGTTTTTT	CASRRQANTGELFF
TRBV7-9	TRBJ2-5	.	13	.	TGTGCCAGCAGCCGACAGATCCAAGAGACCCAGTACTTC	CASSRQIQETQYF
TRBV5-3	TRBJ2-7	.	14	.	TGTGCCAGCAGCTTGGCCTCACAGGACTACGAGCAGTACTTC	CASSLASQDYEQYF
TRBV7-9	TRBJ2-3	.	16	many	TGTGCCAGCAGCCCCGGACAGTTCGGCGTGAAGGATACGCAGTATTTT	CASSPGQFGVKDTQYF